Sequencing of this T cell receptor (beta chain) was carried out in a study of human T cells and chemical hapten exposure. The CDR3 extends over 14 amino acids. Germline V CDR1 and CDR2: SGHNT, YYREEE (reference sequence). V shed 3 bases and J 10 bases; nucleotides not matched to a gene: 11. As for time point: patch test 1, 2 weeks after DPC sensitization. Regarding treatment: therapeutic diphenylcyclopropenone sensitization with weekly scalp DPC. Each CDR3 protein is one row after TCRdb ran MiXCR on the RACE reads. The data hold 300,000 to 350,000 distinct CDR3 sequences, with around 7% observed a single time.

The sample here was whole blood, taken in connection with sensitization to the hapten diphenylcyclopropenone (DPC). The source is a woman younger than 35 with alopecia areata. Some clones in this sample may be carry-over from other donors' samples. The V call is TRBV5-4, the J call TRBJ1-2; 8 bases are shared with TRBD1. This chain's CDR3 is CASSSRDRTSSYTF. The CDR3, as DNA: TGTGCCAGCAGCTCCCGGGACAGGACCTCTTCCTACACCTTC.